This T cell receptor (beta chain) was captured by sequencing in a study of OX40 agonist ivuxolimab in advanced cancers. Study summary: Cohort: about 82% men, mean age 60, aged about 23 to 79.

Trimming removed 5 bases at V and 0 bases at J, with 11 bases between. CDR1 is KGHSH and CDR2 is LQKENI in the germline V gene. This CDR3 is built from 14 residues. Anyone with autoimmune disease history or systemic immunosuppression was excluded. TCRdb's table, derived via immunoSEQ multiplex PCR, lists solely in-frame clones and lacks some. The sample consists of over 75,000 clones, 80% to 95% of them appearing once. The chain carries TRBV18 and TRBJ2-7; a weak D match, TRBD2 (6 bases). This receptor was identified in an adult with an advanced solid tumor such as melanoma, head and neck, liver or kidney cancer. This specimen consisted of CD4+ or CD8+ T cells sorted from blood, obtained in a trial of the OX40 agonist ivuxolimab. The CDR3 loop reads CASSSLAFSYEQYF. The CDR3 bases are TGTGCCAGCTCATCTCTAGCGTTCTCCTACGAGCAGTACTTC.